This T cell receptor (beta chain) was identified during a study of OX40 agonist ivuxolimab in advanced cancers. Overall study findings and caveats: Some patients without response likewise showed low normalized clonal expansion.

Regarding this clone: Its antigen remains unknown.

Sequenced by immunoSEQ multiplex PCR; TCRdb stores in-frame clones only, minus some. The sample holds about 60,000 clones; about 86% are singletons and the top ten take approximately 11%. The V end was cut by 0 bases, the J end by 7 bases, with 13 bases between. Germline V gene lookup returns CDR1 LNHNV and CDR2 YYDKDF (reference sequence). This CDR3 is 15 amino acids long. This sequence joins TRBV15 and TRBJ1-5; TRBD1 might be the D (5 bases). The TCR originated in an adult with an advanced solid tumor such as melanoma, head and neck, liver or kidney cancer. Sample: CD4+ or CD8+ T cells sorted from blood, taken in a trial of the OX40 agonist ivuxolimab. This CDR3 reads CATSREGEGSQPQHF. DNA of the CDR3: TGTGCCACCAGCAGAGAGGGTGAGGGGTCGCAGCCCCAGCATTTT.